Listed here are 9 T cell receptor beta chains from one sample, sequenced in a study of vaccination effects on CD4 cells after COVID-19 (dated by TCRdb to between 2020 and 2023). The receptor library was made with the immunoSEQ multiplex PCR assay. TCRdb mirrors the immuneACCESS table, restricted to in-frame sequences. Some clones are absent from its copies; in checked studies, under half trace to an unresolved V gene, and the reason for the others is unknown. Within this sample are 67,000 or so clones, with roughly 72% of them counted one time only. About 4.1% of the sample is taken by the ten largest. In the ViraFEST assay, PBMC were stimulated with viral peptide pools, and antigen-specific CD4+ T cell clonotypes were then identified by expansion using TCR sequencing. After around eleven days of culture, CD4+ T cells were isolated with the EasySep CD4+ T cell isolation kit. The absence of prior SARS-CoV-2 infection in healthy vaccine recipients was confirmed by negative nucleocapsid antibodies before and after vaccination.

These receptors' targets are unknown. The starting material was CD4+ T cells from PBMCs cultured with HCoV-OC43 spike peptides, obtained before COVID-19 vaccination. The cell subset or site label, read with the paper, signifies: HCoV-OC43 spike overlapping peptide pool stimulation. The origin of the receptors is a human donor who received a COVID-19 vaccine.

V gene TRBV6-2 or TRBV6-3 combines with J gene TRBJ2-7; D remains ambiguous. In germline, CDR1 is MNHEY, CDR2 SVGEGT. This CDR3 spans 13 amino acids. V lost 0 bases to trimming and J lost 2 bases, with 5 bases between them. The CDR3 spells CASSYSVTYEQYV. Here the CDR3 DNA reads TGTGCCAGCAGTTACTCGGTAACCTACGAGCAGTACGTC.

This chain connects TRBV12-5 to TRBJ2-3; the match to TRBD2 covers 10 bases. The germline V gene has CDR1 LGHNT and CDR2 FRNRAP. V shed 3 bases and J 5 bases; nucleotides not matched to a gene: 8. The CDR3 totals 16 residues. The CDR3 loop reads CASGLERGGLLDTQYF. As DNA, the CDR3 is TGTGCTAGTGGTTTAGAGCGGGGGGGCCTATTAGATACGCAGTATTTT.

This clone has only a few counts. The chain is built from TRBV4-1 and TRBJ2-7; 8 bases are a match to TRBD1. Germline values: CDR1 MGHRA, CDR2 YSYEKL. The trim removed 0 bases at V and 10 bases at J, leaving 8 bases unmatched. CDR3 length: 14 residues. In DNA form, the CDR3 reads TGCGCCAGCAGCCAAGATCGTCAGGGGGCAATCCAGTACGTC. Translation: CASSQDRQGAIQYV.

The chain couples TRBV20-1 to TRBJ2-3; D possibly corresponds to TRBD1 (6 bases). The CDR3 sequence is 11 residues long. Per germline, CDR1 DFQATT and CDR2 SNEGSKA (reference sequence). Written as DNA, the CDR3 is TGCAGCTCCTCTACCAGGGGTAGGCAGTATTTT. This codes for CSSSTRGRQYF.

This CDR3 is CSAPTETQYF. The CDR3 DNA reads as TGCAGTGCTCCCACGGAGACCCAGTACTTC. The chain has TRBV20-1 and TRBJ2-5, with D unclear. From germline, CDR1 is DFQATT and CDR2 SNEGSKA (reference sequence). This CDR3 comprises 10 residues. With 5 bases removed from V and 5 bases from J, the gap between germline ends came to 6 bases.

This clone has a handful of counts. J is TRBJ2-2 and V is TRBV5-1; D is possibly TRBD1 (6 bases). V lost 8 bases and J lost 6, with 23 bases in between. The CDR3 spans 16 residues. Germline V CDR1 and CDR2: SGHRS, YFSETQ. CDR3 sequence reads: CASGRDIAIPAGELFF. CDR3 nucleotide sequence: TGCGCCAGTGGAAGGGACATAGCGATACCCGCCGGGGAGCTGTTTTTT.

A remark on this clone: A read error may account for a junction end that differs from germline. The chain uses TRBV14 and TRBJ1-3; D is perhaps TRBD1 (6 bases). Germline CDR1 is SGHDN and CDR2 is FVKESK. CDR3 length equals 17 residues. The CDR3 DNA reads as TGTGCCAGCAGCCAAGGACCGGGACAAAACTCTGGAAACACCATTTATTTT. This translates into CASSQGPGQNSGNTIYF.

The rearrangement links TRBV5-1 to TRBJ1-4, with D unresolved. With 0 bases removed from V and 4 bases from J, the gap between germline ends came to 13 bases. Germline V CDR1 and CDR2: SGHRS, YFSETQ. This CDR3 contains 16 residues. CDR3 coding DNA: TGCGCCAGCAGCTTGGCGGCTGGGCCTGGTAATGAAAAACTGTTTTTT. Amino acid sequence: CASSLAAGPGNEKLFF.

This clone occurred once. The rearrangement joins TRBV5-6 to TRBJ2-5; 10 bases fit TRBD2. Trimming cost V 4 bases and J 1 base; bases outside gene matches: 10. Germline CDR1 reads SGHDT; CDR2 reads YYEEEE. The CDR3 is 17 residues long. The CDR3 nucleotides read TGTGCCAGCAGCCCAATTGGGAAGCGGGGGGGCCAAGAGACCCAGTACTTC. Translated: CASSPIGKRGGQETQYF. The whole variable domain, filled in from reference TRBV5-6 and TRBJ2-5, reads DAGVTQSPTHLIKTRGQQVTLRCSPKSGHDTVSWYQQALGQGPQFIFQYYEEEERQRGNFPDRFSGHQFPNYSSELNVNALLLGDSALYLCASSPIGKRGGQETQYFGPGTRLLVL.